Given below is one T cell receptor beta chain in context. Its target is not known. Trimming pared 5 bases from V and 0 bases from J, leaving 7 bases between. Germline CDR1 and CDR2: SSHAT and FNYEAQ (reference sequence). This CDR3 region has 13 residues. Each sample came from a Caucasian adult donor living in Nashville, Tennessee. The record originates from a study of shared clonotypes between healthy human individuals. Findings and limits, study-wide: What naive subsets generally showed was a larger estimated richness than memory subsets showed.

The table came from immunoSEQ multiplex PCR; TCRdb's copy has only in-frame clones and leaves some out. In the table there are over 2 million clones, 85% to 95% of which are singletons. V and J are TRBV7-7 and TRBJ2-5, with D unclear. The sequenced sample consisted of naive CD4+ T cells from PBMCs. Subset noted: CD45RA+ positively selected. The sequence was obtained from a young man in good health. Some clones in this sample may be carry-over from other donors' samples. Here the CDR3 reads CASSPINQETQYF. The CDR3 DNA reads TGTGCCAGCAGCCCGATAAACCAAGAGACCCAGTACTTC.